This passage covers 11 T cell receptor beta chains from one sample sequenced in a study of T cell repertoires in cytomegalovirus infection. TCRdb re-analysed the reads in MiXCR, keeping a single row per CDR3 protein. The data show some 270,000 distinct CDR3 sequences, 17% seen once. Sequences were obtained from CD8+ T cells from PBMCs. The receptors derive from a human donor in good health (CMV status not recorded). Some clones in this sample may be carry-over from other donors' samples.

This clonotype appeared a few times. The V call is TRBV9, the J call TRBJ2-3, with a weak D call TRBD2 (6 bases). CDR1 is SGDLS, CDR2 YYNGEE, per germline. This CDR3 spans 17 amino acids. V was cut by 4 bases and J by 2 bases, with 20 bases left in between. The CDR3, as DNA: TGTGCCAGCAGCCCCCCCTCGGAGGGGTTTCTCACAGATACGCAGTATTTT. Its protein is CASSPPSEGFLTDTQYF.

There are a few counts of this clonotype. J is TRBJ1-1 and V is TRBV12-3 or TRBV12-4; 11 bases line up with TRBD1. Losses at the gene ends were 3 bases for V and 1 base for J; bases not matched to a gene: 1. This CDR3 region has 15 residues. CDR3 in amino acids: CASSFGTGGNTEAFF. The CDR3 DNA reads as TGTGCCAGCAGTTTCGGGACAGGGGGGAACACTGAAGCTTTCTTT.

This chain joins TRBV29-1 and TRBJ1-4, with 9 bases lining up with TRBD1. The V gene's germline CDR1 is SQVTM and CDR2 ANQGSEA. This CDR3 has 15 residues. J gave up 3 bases and V 6 bases, and 8 bases lay outside the gene matches. The CDR3 DNA reads TGCAGCGTGAGCCGGGACAGGGCTGCTAATGAAAAACTGTTTTTT. It encodes CSVSRDRAANEKLFF. Looking up the rest from reference TRBV29-1 and TRBJ1-4 gives the full variable domain: SAVISQKPSRDICQRGTSLTIQCQVDSQVTMMFWYRQQPGQSLTLIATANQGSEATYESGFVIDKFPISRPNLTFSTLTVSNMSPEDSSIYLCSVSRDRAANEKLFFGSGTQLSVL.

A few counts support this clonotype. The V gene is TRBV28, the J gene TRBJ2-3; tentative D call: TRBD1 (6 bases). Germline V gene data show CDR1 as MDHEN and CDR2 as SYDVKM. This CDR3 has 15 amino acids. Trimming stripped 1 base from V and 3 bases from J, with 11 bases between. CDR3 sequence (DNA): TGTGCCAGCAGTTTATACAGGGCTGGTACAGATACGCAGTATTTT. Protein sequence: CASSLYRAGTDTQYF.

This clonotype appeared many times. The rearrangement joins TRBV4-1 to TRBJ2-2, with TRBD1 identical over 9 bases. The CDR3 has 15 residues. The ends lost 6 bases at V and 7 bases at J; junction bases unmatched: 9. The germline CDR1 and CDR2 sequences are MGHRA and YSYEKL. The CDR3 spells CASSPSQGAFGELFF. CDR3 DNA: TGCGCCAGCAGTCCATCACAGGGGGCATTCGGGGAGCTGTTTTTT.

The V gene is TRBV7-9, the J gene TRBJ2-7; the D gene is possibly TRBD1 (6 bases). This CDR3 region has 14 residues. Germline CDR1 reads SEHNR; CDR2 reads FQNEAQ (reference sequence). The V end lost 4 bases, the J end lost 10 bases, and 20 bases lay between the germline ends. CDR3 DNA: TGTGCCAGCAGCTCGGGTCCGGACAGCGTAGATCAGTACTTC. It is translated as CASSSGPDSVDQYF.

The chain combines TRBV12-3 or TRBV12-4 with TRBJ2-3, with TRBD2 matching 10 bases. V dropped 8 bases and J dropped 4; count of bases not matched to a gene: 9. This CDR3 has 15 amino acids. The DNA for the CDR3 is TGTGCCAGCGCCCGGGGTAGCGGGAGGTCAGATACGCAGTATTTT. This translates into CASARGSGRSDTQYF.

The chain carries TRBV5-1 and TRBJ1-1; 10 positions match TRBD1. Germline values: CDR1 SGHRS, CDR2 YFSETQ. CDR3 length: 14 amino acids. V was pared by 3 bases and J by 6 bases, with 5 bases of the junction left unmatched. The CDR3 coding sequence is TGCGCCAGCAGCTCGGGGACAGGGGTTTCTGAAGCTTTCTTT. Protein product: CASSSGTGVSEAFF.

V and J are TRBV6-6 and TRBJ1-1; 9 bases are a match to TRBD1. J lost 1 base, V lost 7 bases, and 7 bases had no gene match. The CDR3 is 15 residues long. The germline CDR1 and CDR2 sequences are MNHNY and SVGAGI (reference sequence). The CDR3 nucleotides read TGTGCCAGCAATATTGACAGGGGGACGAACACTGAAGCTTTCTTT. Residues: CASNIDRGTNTEAFF.

This clonotype was recorded at least ten times. CDR3 sequence (DNA): TGTGCCAGCAGTTTAGACAGGGATGGCTACACCTTC. Amino acid sequence: CASSLDRDGYTF. The chain links TRBV12-3 or TRBV12-4 to TRBJ1-2, with a possible D match to TRBD1 (6 bases). The CDR3 totals 12 residues. With 1 base removed from V and 6 bases from J, the gap between germline ends came to 6 bases.

This clonotype has just a few counts. This rearrangement joins TRBV28 to TRBJ2-3; 7 bases are shared with TRBD2. The CDR3 totals 16 residues. V dropped 5 bases and J dropped 5; count of bases not matched to a gene: 13. Looked up from germline, CDR1 is MDHEN and CDR2 is SYDVKM. CDR3 DNA: TGTGCCAGCAGTACACCACTAGCGACGGGTAGAGATACGCAGTATTTT. Amino acid sequence: CASSTPLATGRDTQYF.